Shown below are 19 T cell receptor beta chains from a single sample sequenced in a study of T cells after yellow fever vaccination. A single record per CDR3 protein comes from TCRdb applying MiXCR to the 5' RACE reads. The profile shows about 510,000 distinct CDR3 sequences, roughly a fifth of them singletons. This specimen was PBMCs, taken 20 to 25 days after the first yellow fever vaccination. These TCRs come from a man between 18 and 35 years old who received the YFV17D yellow fever vaccine.

The chain recombines TRBV29-1 with TRBJ2-3; 10 bases match TRBD2. V was clipped by 4 bases and J by 0 bases; unmatched bases: 13. Germline V lookup: CDR1 SQVTM, CDR2 ANQGSEA. There are 18 residues in the CDR3. Written as DNA, the CDR3 is TGCAGCGTTGGCAACCCCCCCTCTAGCGGGGGTAGCACAGATACGCAGTATTTT. Translated, it gives CSVGNPPSSGGSTDTQYF.

The genes are TRBV12-3 or TRBV12-4 and TRBJ2-5; tentative D call: TRBD1 (6 bases). V was pared by 4 bases and J by 1 base, with 16 bases between. The CDR3 spans 16 residues. CDR3 region: CASSSQGMGFQETQYF. The CDR3 coding sequence is TGTGCCAGCAGTTCACAGGGCATGGGATTCCAAGAGACCCAGTACTTC.

The chain has TRBV20-1 and TRBJ2-6; 9 bases match TRBD1. The junction had 10 bases not matched to a gene; V was cut back by 3 bases and J by 4 bases. The CDR3 is made up of 17 amino acids. Germline CDR1 reads DFQATT; CDR2 reads SNEGSKA (reference sequence). The CDR3 DNA sequence: TGCAGTGCTAGGGGGGACGGGACAGGGTCCGGGGCCAACGTCCTGACTTTC. Its translation is CSARGDGTGSGANVLTF.

The genes are TRBV7-9 and TRBJ2-7; D ambiguous. Trimming cost V 5 bases and J 2 bases, with 13 bases left between them. The germline gives CDR1 SEHNR, CDR2 FQNEAQ (reference sequence). The CDR3 totals 14 residues. The CDR3 is CASSGPGPPYEQYF. In nucleotides, the CDR3 is TGTGCCAGCAGCGGGCCCGGGCCCCCCTACGAGCAGTACTTC.

J is TRBJ2-5 and V is TRBV15, with D maybe TRBD1 (5 bases). This CDR3 is 14 amino acids long. Per the germline V gene, CDR1 is LNHNV and CDR2 is YYDKDF (reference sequence). Trimming pared 3 bases from V and 5 bases from J, leaving 13 bases between. CDR3 nucleotide sequence: TGTGCCACCAGCAGCGTACTGGGGCGGGAGACCCAGTACTTC. Its translation: CATSSVLGRETQYF. Together with reference TRBV15 and TRBJ2-5, the CDR3 gives the full variable domain: DAMVIQNPRYQVTQFGKPVTLSCSQTLNHNVMYWYQQKSSQAPKLLFHYYDKDFNNEADTPDNFQSRRPNTSFCFLDIRSPGLGDTAMYLCATSSVLGRETQYFGPGTRLLVL.

This clonotype was recorded a few times. This sequence joins TRBV11-3 and TRBJ2-1; the match to TRBD2 covers 7 bases. Unmatched junction bases numbered 17, after V lost 1 base and J lost 8 bases. Germline V lookup: CDR1 SGHNT, CDR2 YENEEA. The CDR3 spans 18 residues. CDR3 amino acids: CASSLGRRGGRFVDEQFF. CDR3 coding DNA: TGTGCCAGCAGCTTAGGGAGGCGCGGGGGAAGGTTCGTCGATGAGCAGTTCTTC.

This clonotype was observed a few times. CDR3 nucleotide sequence: TGCGCCAGCAGCCGGGCGGCGGACCCTACCTACAATGAGCAGTTCTTC. Protein sequence: CASSRAADPTYNEQFF. The chain employs TRBV5-1 and TRBJ2-1; D gene unclear. Trimming removed 4 bases from V and 2 bases from J, with 16 bases in between. Germline V CDR1 and CDR2: SGHRS, YFSETQ. There are 16 residues in the CDR3.

The chain is built from TRBV28 and TRBJ2-5, with D hard to call. Germline loops: CDR1 MDHEN, CDR2 SYDVKM. The CDR3 sequence is 11 residues long. The germline V and J ends were trimmed by 2 bases and 14 bases, with 12 bases remaining between them. The CDR3 nucleotides read TGTGCCAGCAGTTTAGTGGGATCTCTCTACTTC. Its translation: CASSLVGSLYF.

This clonotype was observed a few times. The V gene is TRBV4-1, the J gene TRBJ1-1, with D tentatively TRBD1 (6 bases). CDR3 size: 14 residues. V gave up 4 bases and J gave up 6 bases, with 15 bases separating them. CDR1 is MGHRA and CDR2 is YSYEKL in the germline V gene. The CDR3 nucleotides are TGCGCCAGCAGCCCCAGGGGTGTACGGGCTGAAGCTTTCTTT. It specifies CASSPRGVRAEAFF.

This clonotype was seen only a few times. This sequence joins TRBV24-1 and TRBJ2-1; D gene ambiguous. Per germline, CDR1 KGHDR and CDR2 SFDVKD. V lost 5 bases and J lost 7, with 11 bases in between. This CDR3 is built from 13 residues. CDR3 nucleotides: TGTGCCACCAGTGTGTTAGGGAAGAATGAGCAGTTCTTC. The encoded protein is CATSVLGKNEQFF.

This chain uses TRBV6-2 or TRBV6-3 with TRBJ2-1; 7 positions match TRBD2. V shed 6 bases and J 4 bases; nucleotides not matched to a gene: 12. Germline V gene lookup returns CDR1 MNHEY and CDR2 SVGEGT. The CDR3 totals 16 residues. This CDR3 is CASSPGLGLAYNEQFF. For the CDR3, the DNA is TGTGCCAGCAGCCCAGGACTAGGATTGGCGTACAATGAGCAGTTCTTC.

The chain recombines TRBV29-1 with TRBJ2-3; D is possibly TRBD2 (6 bases). This CDR3 is built from 14 residues. Germline CDR1 is SQVTM and CDR2 is ANQGSEA. The V and J ends lost 1 base and 0 bases respectively, with 8 bases between them. CDR3 sequence reads: CSVEGGDSTDTQYF. For the CDR3, the DNA is TGCAGCGTTGAAGGCGGGGACAGCACAGATACGCAGTATTTT.

This clonotype has a handful of counts. V is TRBV5-1 and J is TRBJ1-1, with unresolved D. Per germline, CDR1 SGHRS and CDR2 YFSETQ. The ends were cut back, 4 bases at V and 3 bases at J, with 10 bases in the middle. The CDR3 has 13 residues. CDR3 in amino acids: CASSPGWDTEAFF. The CDR3 DNA is TGCGCCAGCAGCCCTGGCTGGGACACTGAAGCTTTCTTT.

This clonotype was counted a few times. Given a much more abundant clone one base away, this may be a read error. This sequence joins TRBV6-4 and TRBJ1-5; D unresolved. Germline V gene sequence: CDR1 MRHNA, CDR2 SNTAGT. V lost 2 bases to trimming and J lost 3 bases, with 2 bases between them. CDR3 length: 12 amino acids. The CDR3 loop is CASSDNNQPQHF. Written as DNA, the CDR3 is TGTGCCAGCAGTGACAACAATCAGCCCCAGCATTTT.

This chain uses TRBV20-1 with TRBJ2-5; D gene uncertain. From germline, CDR1 is DFQATT and CDR2 SNEGSKA (reference sequence). This CDR3 region has 11 residues. Trimming cost V 6 bases and J 5 bases, with 10 bases left between them. The CDR3 nucleotides are TGCAGTGCCCGACGGCCCGAGACCCAGTACTTC. The encoded protein is CSARRPETQYF.

The gene calls are TRBV3-1 and TRBJ2-1; 12 nucleotides line up with TRBD2. The germline CDR1 and CDR2 sequences are LGHDT and YNNKEL (reference sequence). The CDR3 loop spans 16 amino acids. With 3 bases clipped from V and 7 bases from J, the junction kept 7 bases outside the gene matches. The CDR3 sequence is CASSHQLAGGRNEQFF. In nucleotides, the CDR3 is TGTGCCAGCAGCCACCAACTAGCGGGGGGACGGAATGAGCAGTTCTTC.

The chain recombines TRBV24-1 with TRBJ2-5; TRBD1 aligns across 10 bases. The CDR3 covers 15 residues. Germline V gene lookup returns CDR1 KGHDR and CDR2 SFDVKD. The junction had 2 bases not matched to a gene; V was cut back by 2 bases and J by 3 bases. CDR3 amino acids: CATSDSGTGEETQYF. The CDR3 DNA is TGTGCCACCAGTGATTCCGGGACAGGGGAAGAGACCCAGTACTTC.

The chain uses TRBV6-1 and TRBJ2-5, with 8 bases matching TRBD2. V dropped 0 bases and J dropped 4; count of bases not matched to a gene: 10. This CDR3 comprises 17 residues. Germline V gene sequence: CDR1 MNHNS, CDR2 SASEGT. The CDR3 sequence: CASSEAPGTRVTETQYF. CDR3 nucleotides: TGTGCCAGCAGTGAAGCTCCCGGGACTAGAGTTACAGAGACCCAGTACTTC.

Ten or more counts support this clonotype. The CDR3 loop is CASSPGTSGGPTDTQYF. The CDR3 DNA reads TGTGCCAGCAGCCCCGGGACTAGCGGGGGGCCCACAGATACGCAGTATTTT. The chain employs TRBV9 and TRBJ2-3; 15 nucleotides align to TRBD2. Per the germline V gene, CDR1 is SGDLS and CDR2 is YYNGEE. This CDR3 is 17 amino acids long. V lost 4 bases, J lost 2 bases, and 5 bases stayed unmatched.